Following are 29 T cell receptor beta chains from one sample sequenced in a study of blood T cell repertoires in COVID-19. TCRdb's table, derived via immunoSEQ multiplex PCR, lists solely in-frame clones and lacks some. The sample lists some 160,000 clones; around four fifths were seen once. Sequences were obtained from PBMCs or T cells enriched from blood (not recorded which). The receptors shown here come from a woman between 40 and 55 years old who had recovered from COVID-19.

The J gene is TRBJ2-5, the V gene TRBV5-1; the D gene is possibly TRBD1 (5 bases). Trimming stripped 4 bases from V and 0 bases from J, with 16 bases between. The CDR3 consists of 16 residues. Germline-derived CDR1 and CDR2 are SGHRS and YFSETQ. This chain's CDR3 is CASSATGIIYQETQYF. CDR3 nucleotides: TGCGCCAGCAGCGCCACAGGAATAATTTACCAAGAGACCCAGTACTTC. The whole variable domain, filled in from reference TRBV5-1 and TRBJ2-5, reads KAGVTQTPRYLIKTRGQQVTLSCSPISGHRSVSWYQQTPGQGLQFLFEYFSETQRNKGNFPGRFSGRQFSNSRSEMNVSTLELGDSALYLCASSATGIIYQETQYFGPGTRLLVL.

This chain uses TRBV7-6 with TRBJ1-1; D possibly corresponds to TRBD1 (5 bases). The CDR3 loop spans 14 amino acids. The V gene lost 2 bases and the J gene lost 2 bases, with 9 bases spanning the gap. CDR1 SGHVS and CDR2 FNYEAQ come from the germline V gene. The CDR3 DNA follows: TGTGCCAGCAGCTTATATCAGGGAAACACTGAAGCTTTCTTT. It specifies CASSLYQGNTEAFF. Full variable domain (missing parts from reference TRBV7-6 and TRBJ1-1): GAGVSQSPRYKVTKRGQDVALRCDPISGHVSLYWYRQALGQGPEFLTYFNYEAQQDKSGLPNDRFSAERPEGSISTLTIQRTEQRDSAMYRCASSLYQGNTEAFFGQGTRLTVV.

CDR3 region: CASRKGTNTYEQYF. CDR3 sequence (DNA): TGTGCCAGCAGAAAGGGGACAAACACCTACGAGCAGTACTTC. The chain has TRBV7-8 and TRBJ2-7; a possible D gene is TRBD1 (6 bases). The CDR3 is made up of 14 amino acids. V was clipped by 6 bases and J by 2 bases, with 14 bases between them. Germline loops: CDR1 SGHVS, CDR2 FQNEAQ. The full variable domain, in which reference TRBV7-8 and TRBJ2-7 provide the parts outside the CDR3, is GAGVSQSPRYKVAKRGQDVALRCDPISGHVSLFWYQQALGQGPEFLTYFQNEAQLDKSGLPSDRFFAERPEGSVSTLKIQRTQQEDSAVYLCASRKGTNTYEQYFGPGTRLTVT.

This sequence joins TRBV4-1 and TRBJ1-2, with D unclear. Germline V gene sequence: CDR1 MGHRA, CDR2 YSYEKL. V was pared by 4 bases and J by 2 bases, with 14 bases between. The CDR3 runs to 15 residues. The CDR3 DNA is TGCGCCAGCAGCCCACTTTGGAAACTAAACTATGGCTACACCTTC. This codes for CASSPLWKLNYGYTF.

The rearrangement uses TRBV7-9 and TRBJ2-2; 8 bases are a match to TRBD2. CDR3 length equals 16 residues. CDR1 is SEHNR and CDR2 is FQNEAQ in the germline V gene (reference sequence). The V and J ends lost 1 base and 0 bases, in that order; junction bases with no gene match: 1. The CDR3 nucleotides read TGTGCCAGCAGCTTAGTAGCGGGGTCGAACACCGGGGAGCTGTTTTTT. Translation: CASSLVAGSNTGELFF.

The CDR3 loop reads CASSIDRPAGGYNEQFF. CDR3 nucleotide sequence: TGTGCCAGTAGTATAGATCGACCAGCGGGGGGGTACAATGAGCAGTTCTTC. V usage is TRBV19 and J usage is TRBJ2-1; 10 positions agree with TRBD2. Trimming at V came to 0 bases and at J to 4 bases, leaving 6 bases not matched to a gene. CDR1 and CDR2 (germline): LNHDA, SQIVND (reference sequence). CDR3 size: 17 residues.

The chain recombines TRBV11-2 with TRBJ1-6; 10 nucleotides line up with TRBD1. CDR3 length equals 18 residues. The germline gives CDR1 SGHAT, CDR2 FQNNGV. Losses at the gene ends were 0 bases for V and 4 bases for J; bases not matched to a gene: 6. DNA of the CDR3: TGTGCCAGCAGCTTAGATGGCGGACAGGGGGTTTATAATTCACCCCTCCACTTT. It encodes CASSLDGGQGVYNSPLHF. Full variable domain (remainder filled in from reference TRBV11-2 and TRBJ1-6): EAGVAQSPRYKIIEKRQSVAFWCNPISGHATLYWYQQILGQGPKLLIQFQNNGVVDDSQLPKDRFSAERLKGVDSTLKIQPAKLEDSAVYLCASSLDGGQGVYNSPLHFGNGTRLTVT.

CDR3: CASRPGTGEAFF. In nucleotides, the CDR3 is TGTGCCAGCAGACCTGGGACAGGTGAAGCTTTCTTT. V gene TRBV3-1 (or the pseudogene TRBV3-2) combines with J gene TRBJ1-1; TRBD1 matches at 8 bases. The germline gives CDR1 LGHDT, CDR2 YNNKEL (reference sequence). After removal of 6 bases from V and 7 bases from J, the junction contained 4 bases not matched to a gene. This CDR3 is 12 amino acids long.

The rearrangement uses TRBV19 and TRBJ2-3, with 12 positions matching TRBD2. The J segment lost 2 bases and the V segment lost 5 bases, leaving 5 bases of the junction unmatched. The CDR3 length is 16 residues. The germline V gene encodes CDR1 LNHDA and CDR2 SQIVND (reference sequence). This CDR3 reads CASSGTSGSYTDTQYF. CDR3 sequence (DNA): TGTGCCAGTAGTGGGACTAGCGGGTCTTACACAGATACGCAGTATTTT.

This chain uses TRBV7-2 with TRBJ2-1, with TRBD2 matching over 9 bases. The length of the CDR3 is 17 residues. The germline gives CDR1 SGHTA, CDR2 FQGNSA. Losses at the gene ends were 3 bases for V and 4 bases for J; bases not matched to a gene: 10. CDR3 DNA: TGTGCCAGCAGCTTGTTCACCGGGACTAGCAAATACAATGAGCAGTTCTTC. Its translation: CASSLFTGTSKYNEQFF. Full variable domain (rest looked up from reference TRBV7-2 and TRBJ2-1): GAGVSQSPSNKVTEKGKDVELRCDPISGHTALYWYRQSLGQGLEFLIYFQGNSAPDKSGLPSDRFSAERTGGSVSTLTIQRTQQEDSAVYLCASSLFTGTSKYNEQFFGPGTRLTVL.

The chain has TRBV9 and TRBJ2-1; 8 positions agree with TRBD2. Germline V CDR1 and CDR2: SGDLS, YYNGEE. The CDR3 is made up of 15 amino acids. J was trimmed by 8 bases and V by 1 base; bases with no gene match: 8. CDR3 region: CASSVIAGSLDEQFF. The DNA of the CDR3 is TGTGCCAGCAGCGTAATAGCGGGATCTTTAGATGAGCAGTTCTTC.

V usage is TRBV5-1 and J usage is TRBJ2-2, with D hard to call. The V gene's germline CDR1 is SGHRS and CDR2 YFSETQ. V lost 4 bases, J lost 0 bases, and 16 bases lay in between. CDR3 size: 17 residues. CDR3 coding DNA: TGCGCCAGCAGCCCCTCCCCAGTATCCTCGAACACCGGGGAGCTGTTTTTT. As protein: CASSPSPVSSNTGELFF.

V and J are TRBV25-1 and TRBJ2-5, with 7 bases aligning to TRBD2. With 6 bases clipped from V and 5 bases from J, the junction kept 9 bases outside the gene matches. The germline CDR1 and CDR2 sequences are MGHDK and SYGVNS. This CDR3 region has 14 residues. CDR3 coding DNA: TGTGCCAGCAGACTTGGGGGGGGATCGGAGACCCAGTACTTC. Its protein product is CASRLGGGSETQYF.

The gene calls are TRBV9 and TRBJ2-2; 8 positions agree with TRBD1. V shed 0 bases and J 6 bases; nucleotides not matched to a gene: 7. The CDR3 runs 16 residues. CDR1 and CDR2 (germline): SGDLS, YYNGEE. The CDR3 spells CASSVVPDRVAGELFF. The CDR3 nucleotides read TGTGCCAGCAGCGTAGTCCCGGACAGGGTTGCCGGGGAGCTGTTTTTT.

The rearrangement joins TRBV5-1 to TRBJ2-7; 9 bases agree with TRBD2. V shed 4 bases, J shed 3 bases, and the junction held 14 bases outside the gene matches. This CDR3 region has 17 residues. CDR1 and CDR2 (germline): SGHRS, YFSETQ. The CDR3 here is CASSPNSKREALYEQYF. The CDR3 DNA reads TGCGCCAGCAGCCCTAATAGCAAGCGGGAGGCTCTCTACGAGCAGTACTTC.

The chain uses TRBV9 and TRBJ1-4; no clear D gene. CDR3 length: 15 amino acids. CDR1 is SGDLS and CDR2 is YYNGEE in the germline V gene. V was cut by 2 bases and J by 0 bases, with 8 bases left in between. The CDR3 protein is CASSVAGTTNEKLFF. As DNA, the CDR3 is TGTGCCAGCAGCGTCGCCGGTACAACTAATGAAAAACTGTTTTTT.

V and J are TRBV7-9 and TRBJ1-1; TRBD1 is a possible D gene (5 bases). The V gene lost 1 base and the J gene lost 5 bases, with 11 bases spanning the gap. The CDR3 contains 14 residues. Germline-derived CDR1 and CDR2 are SEHNR and FQNEAQ (reference sequence). This CDR3 reads CASSLGRAETEAFF. The CDR3 coding sequence is TGTGCCAGCAGCTTAGGCAGGGCGGAAACTGAAGCTTTCTTT.

The genes are TRBV5-1 and TRBJ2-7; 11 nucleotides align to TRBD2. The germline CDR1 and CDR2 sequences are SGHRS and YFSETQ. J was trimmed by 3 bases and V by 4 bases; bases with no gene match: 6. The CDR3 runs 15 residues. The CDR3 protein is CASSQTSGKGYEQYF. CDR3 bases: TGCGCCAGCAGCCAGACTAGCGGGAAAGGCTACGAGCAGTACTTC.

This clone was detected ten times or more. The same CDR3 arises from other DNA sequences in this sample as well. The CDR3 DNA reads as TGCGCCAGCAGCCCCGGCACGGGGAACACTGAAGCTTTCTTT. Its protein product is CASSPGTGNTEAFF. The chain has TRBV5-1 and TRBJ1-1; D is ambiguous. The CDR3 length is 14 residues. V shed 4 bases and J shed 1 base, with 11 bases lying between them. The germline CDR1 and CDR2 sequences are SGHRS and YFSETQ.

The rearrangement links TRBV5-6 to TRBJ2-3; 8 nucleotides align to TRBD2. The V segment lost 5 bases and the J segment 12 bases; nucleotides outside the gene matches: 8. The CDR3 covers 12 residues. Germline assignment: CDR1 SGHDT and CDR2 YYEEEE. This chain's CDR3 is CASSSAGGTQYF. The CDR3 DNA reads TGTGCCAGCAGTTCGGCGGGGGGCACTCAGTATTTT.

This rearrangement joins TRBV9 to TRBJ1-1, with D unresolved. Germline-derived CDR1 and CDR2 are SGDLS and YYNGEE. Trimming left V 3 bases short and J 0 bases short, with 6 bases between. The length of the CDR3 is 13 residues. The CDR3 here is CASSATVNTEAFF. The CDR3 DNA follows: TGTGCCAGCAGCGCAACGGTGAACACTGAAGCTTTCTTT.

Regarding this clone: One end of the junction does not line up with germline, which may come from a read error. J is TRBJ1-1 and V is TRBV3-1 (or the pseudogene TRBV3-2); a weak D match, TRBD1 (6 bases). Germline V gene data show CDR1 as LGHDT and CDR2 as YNNKEL (reference sequence). The CDR3 runs 14 residues. CDR3 DNA: TGTGCCAGCAGCCAAGCCGGGACAAACAGTGAAGCTTTCTTT. Translating gives CASSQAGTNSEAFF.

CDR3 region: CASSFGLAGTYNEQFF. DNA for the CDR3: TGTGCCAGTAGTTTCGGACTAGCGGGGACCTACAATGAGCAGTTCTTC. The chain couples TRBV19 to TRBJ2-1, with 12 positions matching TRBD2. This CDR3 is built from 16 residues. CDR1 LNHDA and CDR2 SQIVND come from the germline V gene (reference sequence). The junction had 4 bases not matched to a gene; V was cut back by 5 bases and J by 2 bases.

The V gene is TRBV4-2, the J gene TRBJ2-2, with 8 positions matching TRBD2. The CDR3 is 16 amino acids. The germline gives CDR1 LGHNA, CDR2 YNFKEQ. The J segment lost 7 bases and the V segment lost 1 base, leaving 8 bases of the junction unmatched. DNA for the CDR3: TGTGCCAGCAGCCAAGGTGGCCGGGGGGGCGACGGGGAGCTGTTTTTT. It yields the protein CASSQGGRGGDGELFF.

The V gene is TRBV6-6, the J gene TRBJ1-3; no firm D call. CDR1 is MNHNY, CDR2 SVGAGI, per germline (reference sequence). The V gene lost 4 bases and the J gene lost 0 bases, with 10 bases spanning the gap. This CDR3 comprises 15 residues. This CDR3 is CASSSVTRSGNTIYF. Here the CDR3 DNA reads TGTGCCAGCAGTTCAGTAACCCGCTCTGGAAACACCATATATTTT.

There are a few counts of this clone. V is TRBV27 and J is TRBJ2-7, with 10 positions matching TRBD2. The V gene's germline CDR1 is MNHEY and CDR2 SMNVEV (reference sequence). This CDR3 has 16 residues. V shed 3 bases and J 0 bases; nucleotides not matched to a gene: 5. The chain's CDR3 is CASSFTPSGSSYEQYF. CDR3 in DNA: TGTGCCAGCAGTTTCACTCCTAGCGGGAGCTCCTACGAGCAGTACTTC.

This chain connects TRBV29-1 to TRBJ1-2, with D unclear. V shed 0 bases and J shed 4 bases, with 15 bases lying between them. This CDR3 comprises 15 residues. Germline V lookup: CDR1 SQVTM, CDR2 ANQGSEA. CDR3 sequence (DNA): TGCAGCGTTGAAGATCGAGGGCGACGGGGCTATGGCTACACCTTC. Its translation: CSVEDRGRRGYGYTF.

The chain recombines TRBV25-1 with TRBJ2-2; no clear D. Trimming shortened V by 4 bases and J by 4 bases, and 7 bases separated the two germline ends. The germline V gene has CDR1 MGHDK and CDR2 SYGVNS. The CDR3 runs to 13 residues. The CDR3 is CASSVQATGELFF. The CDR3 bases are TGTGCCAGCAGTGTGCAAGCCACCGGGGAGCTGTTTTTT.

The chain couples TRBV4-1 to TRBJ1-1; no firm D call. This CDR3 is built from 17 residues. Looked up from germline, CDR1 is MGHRA and CDR2 is YSYEKL. The V end was cut by 2 bases, the J end by 3 bases, with 19 bases between. The CDR3, as DNA: TGCGCCAGCAGCCAACCTTCGACCTCGACTTGGGACACTGAAGCTTTCTTT. Protein: CASSQPSTSTWDTEAFF.